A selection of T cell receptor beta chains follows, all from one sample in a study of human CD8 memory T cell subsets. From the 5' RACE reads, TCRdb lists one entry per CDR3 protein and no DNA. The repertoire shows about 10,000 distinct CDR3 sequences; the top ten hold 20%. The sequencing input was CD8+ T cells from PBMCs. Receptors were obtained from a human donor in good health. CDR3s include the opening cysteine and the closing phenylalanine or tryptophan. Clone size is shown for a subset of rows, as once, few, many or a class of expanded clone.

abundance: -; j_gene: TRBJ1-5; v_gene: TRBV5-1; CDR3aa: CASSPTVGNQPQHF
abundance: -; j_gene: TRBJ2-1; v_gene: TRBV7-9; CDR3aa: CASSLVSGGKNEQFF
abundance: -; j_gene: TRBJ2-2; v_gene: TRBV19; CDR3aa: CASSIGHSRPLFF
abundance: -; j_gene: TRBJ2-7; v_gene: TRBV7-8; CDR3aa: CASSRGLGSYEQYF
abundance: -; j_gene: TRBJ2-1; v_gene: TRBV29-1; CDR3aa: CSVSSGSLYNEQFF
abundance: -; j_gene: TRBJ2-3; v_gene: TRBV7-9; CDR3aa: CASSRGPGDTQYF
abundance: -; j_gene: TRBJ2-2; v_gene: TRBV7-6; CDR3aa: CASSPTGTGTGELFF
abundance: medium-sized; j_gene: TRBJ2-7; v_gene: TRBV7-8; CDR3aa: CASSPWLGGYEQYF
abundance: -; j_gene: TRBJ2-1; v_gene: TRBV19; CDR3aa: CASSYDVAPYNEQFF
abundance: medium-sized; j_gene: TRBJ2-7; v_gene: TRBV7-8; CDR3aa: CASSLPPGQGYEQYF
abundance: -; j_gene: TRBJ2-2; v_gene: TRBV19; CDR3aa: CASGLMGVTGELFF
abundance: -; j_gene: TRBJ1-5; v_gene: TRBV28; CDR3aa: CASSFASKGGNQPQHF
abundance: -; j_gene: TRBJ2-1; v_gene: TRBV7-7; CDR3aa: CASSAGTGVGNEQFF
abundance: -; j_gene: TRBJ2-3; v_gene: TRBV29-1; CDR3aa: CSVEDITAAGDTQYF
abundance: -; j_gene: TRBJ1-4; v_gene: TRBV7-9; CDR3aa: CASSLLQNEKLFF
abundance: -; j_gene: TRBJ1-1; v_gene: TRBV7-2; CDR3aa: CASSLAKAGGTEAFF
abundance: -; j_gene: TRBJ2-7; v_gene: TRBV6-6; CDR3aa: CASSYTGVGYEQYF
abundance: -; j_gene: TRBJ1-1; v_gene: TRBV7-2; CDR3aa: CASSLWVNTEAFF
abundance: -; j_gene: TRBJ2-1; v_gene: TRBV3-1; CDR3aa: CASTYGSYNEQFF
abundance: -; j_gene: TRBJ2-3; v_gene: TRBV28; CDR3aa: CASSLFPYSSGSSTDTQYF
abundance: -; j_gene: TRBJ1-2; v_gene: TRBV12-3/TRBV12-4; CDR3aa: CASSTGTGGFYGYTF
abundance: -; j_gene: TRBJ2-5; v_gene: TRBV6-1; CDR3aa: CASSADFRGIETQYF
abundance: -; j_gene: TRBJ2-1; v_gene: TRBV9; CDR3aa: CASSGREGEQFF
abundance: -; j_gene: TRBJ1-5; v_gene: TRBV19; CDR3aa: CASSNGPHQPQHF
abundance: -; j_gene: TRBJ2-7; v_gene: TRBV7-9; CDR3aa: CASSLSGTASYEQYF
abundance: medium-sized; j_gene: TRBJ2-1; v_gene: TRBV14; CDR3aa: CASSPRDRGNEQFF
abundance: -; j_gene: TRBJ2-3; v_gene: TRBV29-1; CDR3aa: CSVEGLSSGGRVRTDTQYF
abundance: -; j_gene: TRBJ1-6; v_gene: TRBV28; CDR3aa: CASSPSTTAINSPLHF
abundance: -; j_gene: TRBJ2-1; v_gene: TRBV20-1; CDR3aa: CSARDLYSGSNEQFF
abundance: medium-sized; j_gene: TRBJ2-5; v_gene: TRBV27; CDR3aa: CASSLFPSGETQYF
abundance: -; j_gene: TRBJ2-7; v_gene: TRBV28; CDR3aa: CASSLAAGYEQYF
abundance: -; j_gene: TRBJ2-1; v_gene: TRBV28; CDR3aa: CASRTLGTSPLNEQFF
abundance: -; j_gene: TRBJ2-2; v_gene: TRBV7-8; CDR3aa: CASSLAIHTGELFF
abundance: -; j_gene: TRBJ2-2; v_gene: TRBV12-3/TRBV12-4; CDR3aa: CASSEDRANTGELFF
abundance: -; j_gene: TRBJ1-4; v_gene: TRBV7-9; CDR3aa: CASSSHGQGLNEKLFF
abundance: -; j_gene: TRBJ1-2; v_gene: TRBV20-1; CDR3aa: CSAGTDDDYGYTF
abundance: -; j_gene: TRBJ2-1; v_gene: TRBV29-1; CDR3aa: CSVEDLGDYNEQFF
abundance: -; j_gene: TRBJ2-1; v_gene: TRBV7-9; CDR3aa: CASSLVGQPLNEQFF
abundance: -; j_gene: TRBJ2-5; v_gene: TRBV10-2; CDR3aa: CASSTRDRGASETQYF
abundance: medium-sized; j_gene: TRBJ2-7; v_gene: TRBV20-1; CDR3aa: CSARGDRGHEQYF
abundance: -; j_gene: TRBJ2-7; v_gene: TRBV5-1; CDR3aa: CASQPGQSYEQYF
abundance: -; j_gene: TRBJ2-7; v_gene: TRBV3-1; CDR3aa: CASSQAGGRSSYEQYF
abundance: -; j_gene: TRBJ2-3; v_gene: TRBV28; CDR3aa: CASRMTGGLIDTQYF
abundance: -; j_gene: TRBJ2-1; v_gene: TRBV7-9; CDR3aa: CASTSEDTGYNEQFF
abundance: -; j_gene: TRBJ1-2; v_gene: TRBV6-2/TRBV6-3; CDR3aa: CASTSGTGVPGYTF
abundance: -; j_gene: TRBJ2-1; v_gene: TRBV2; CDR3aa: CASRTPSGGAFEQFF
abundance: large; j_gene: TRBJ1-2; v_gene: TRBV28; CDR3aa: CASSRDQYYGYTF
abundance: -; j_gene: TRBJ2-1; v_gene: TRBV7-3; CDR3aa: CASSLAGGNEQFF
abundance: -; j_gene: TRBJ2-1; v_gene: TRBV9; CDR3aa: CASSGSWASGSIPFF
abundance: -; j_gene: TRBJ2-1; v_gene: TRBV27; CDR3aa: CASSPVTGEYLYNEQFF
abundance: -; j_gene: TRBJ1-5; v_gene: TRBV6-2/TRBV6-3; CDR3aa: CASSYSGRQLNQPQHF
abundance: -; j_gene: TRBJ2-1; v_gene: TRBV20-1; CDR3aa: CSARDSYNEQFF
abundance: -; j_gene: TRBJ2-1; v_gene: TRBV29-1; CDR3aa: CSVDSPNYNEQFF
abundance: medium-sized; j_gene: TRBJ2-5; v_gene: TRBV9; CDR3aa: CASSVDEGETQYF
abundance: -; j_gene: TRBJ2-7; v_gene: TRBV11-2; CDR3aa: CASSATGNRYEQYF
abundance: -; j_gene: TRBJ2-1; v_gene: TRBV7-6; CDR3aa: CASSTLGTPYNEQFF
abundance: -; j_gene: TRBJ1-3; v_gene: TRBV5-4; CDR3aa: CASSFRGGAGNTIYF
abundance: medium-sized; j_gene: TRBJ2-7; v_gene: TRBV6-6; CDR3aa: CASKEGAAPSYEQYF